This T cell receptor beta chain was found in a study of T cell responses to AZD1222 COVID-19 vaccine. Study as a whole: Pooling was applied to second doses at about 4 or about 12 weeks. Study observations and caveats: Repertoire sampling happened only post peak T cell response.

Profiled with immunoSEQ multiplex PCR; TCRdb holds only in-frame clones, not every one. Seen here are approximately 150,000 clones, roughly 90% observed once, and the top ten hold more than 2.5%. This CDR3 has 16 residues. V shed 4 bases and J 7 bases; nucleotides not matched to a gene: 9. Germline V gene lookup returns CDR1 SGHAT and CDR2 FQNNGV. Comments on this clone: Its antigen remains unidentified.

Sample: peripheral blood, taken on day 0 of AZD1222 vaccination. This chain links TRBV11-2 with TRBJ2-1; 11 nucleotides align to TRBD2. The TCR comes from an adult in good health. The CDR3 nucleotides read TGTGCCAGCAGCTCGATACTAGCGGGAGTCGAAAATGAGCAGTTCTTC. Translation gives CASSSILAGVENEQFF.